Below are 32 T cell receptor beta chains sequenced from a single sample in a study of technical replicates of blood from several donors. Sequencing was performed with immunoSEQ multiplex PCR; in TCRdb, only in-frame clones are kept and a portion is missing. The sample shows tens of thousands of clones, 93% of them seen only once. The sequenced material came from PBMCs. The receptors were sampled from a human donor in good health. Some clones in this sample may be carry-over from other donors' samples.

The chain recombines TRBV5-1 with TRBJ1-2; 7 bases are shared with TRBD1. Germline CDR1 is SGHRS and CDR2 is YFSETQ. The CDR3 covers 13 residues. Trimming at V came to 4 bases and at J to 4 bases, leaving 4 bases not matched to a gene. CDR3 nucleotides: TGCGCCAGCAGCCAGGACAGGTTCTATGGCTACACCTTC. Its protein is CASSQDRFYGYTF.

J is TRBJ2-4 and V is TRBV4-1; 12 nucleotides align to TRBD2. Looked up from germline, CDR1 is MGHRA and CDR2 is YSYEKL. The junction had 7 bases not matched to a gene; V was cut back by 2 bases and J by 8 bases. This CDR3 spans 16 amino acids. The DNA for the CDR3 is TGCGCCAGCAGCCAAATCCTAGCGGGAGGGCCAGACATTCAGTACTTC. This encodes CASSQILAGGPDIQYF.

This chain uses TRBV21-1 with TRBJ2-5; TRBD1, the D gene given by the table, was not confirmed from the DNA. TRBV21-1 is a listed pseudogene. The CDR3 is 16 residues long. The CDR3 DNA sequence: TGTGCCAGCAGGCCGTTGGGGGCGGACGTCCAAGAGGCCCAGTACTTC. Residues: CASRPLGADVQEAQYF.

This rearrangement joins TRBV6-5 to TRBJ1-1, with a possible D match to TRBD1 (6 bases). Germline V gene data show CDR1 as MNHEY and CDR2 as SVGAGI. The CDR3 consists of 14 residues. Trimming removed 4 bases from V and 2 bases from J, with 11 bases in between. The CDR3 coding sequence is TGTGCCAGCAGTTTCAGGGGTTCAAACACTGAAGCTTTCTTT. As protein: CASSFRGSNTEAFF.

The V and J genes are TRBV6-5 and TRBJ2-3; TRBD2 matches at 8 bases. Germline lookup yields CDR1 MNHEY and CDR2 SVGAGI. The CDR3 totals 16 residues. V was pared by 0 bases and J by 1 base, with 3 bases of the junction left unmatched. The DNA of the CDR3 is TGTGCCAGCAGTTACTCCCCCGGGGGGGGCACAGATACGCAGTATTTT. Its translation: CASSYSPGGGTDTQYF.

The gene calls are TRBV6-4 and TRBJ2-1; a possible D gene is TRBD2 (6 bases). The CDR3 is 16 amino acids. V lost 5 bases to trimming and J lost 7 bases, with 21 bases between them. Germline V lookup: CDR1 MRHNA, CDR2 SNTAGT. The CDR3 reads CASSPGTLDLWNEQFF. CDR3 DNA: TGTGCCAGCAGTCCCGGGACTCTCGACCTCTGGAATGAGCAGTTCTTC.

This sequence joins TRBV7-6 and TRBJ2-5, with 8 bases that match TRBD2. V was pared by 3 bases and J by 5 bases, with 5 bases of the junction left unmatched. Germline V gene data show CDR1 as SGHVS and CDR2 as FNYEAQ. The CDR3 extends over 14 amino acids. The CDR3 region has the DNA TGTGCCAGCAGCTTGGGCGGGAGGAGCGAGACCCAGTACTTC. Protein: CASSLGGRSETQYF.

The chain joins TRBV4-3 to TRBJ2-1; possibly TRBD2 for D (6 bases). From germline, CDR1 is LGHNA and CDR2 YSLEER. The CDR3 loop spans 16 amino acids. Trimming left V 1 base short and J 3 bases short, with 13 bases between. The CDR3 DNA sequence: TGCGCCAGCAGCCAAGCGGGCGGGACGGACTACAATGAGCAGTTCTTC. As protein: CASSQAGGTDYNEQFF.

This chain connects TRBV6-5 to TRBJ2-2; 9 nucleotides align to TRBD1. Germline V gene lookup returns CDR1 MNHEY and CDR2 SVGAGI. The ends lost 4 bases at V and 5 bases at J; junction bases unmatched: 5. The CDR3 is 15 residues long. CDR3 residues: CASSSGTGRTGELFF. For the CDR3, the DNA is TGTGCCAGCAGTTCCGGGACAGGGAGGACCGGGGAGCTGTTTTTT.

The chain recombines TRBV5-1 with TRBJ2-5; 9 positions agree with TRBD2. Germline CDR1 is SGHRS and CDR2 is YFSETQ. This CDR3 has 16 residues. Trimming took 4 bases from V and 2 from J; bases not matched to a gene: 9. Here the CDR3 reads CASSNAAGGPQETQYF. The CDR3 bases are TGCGCCAGCAGCAATGCGGCGGGGGGGCCACAAGAGACCCAGTACTTC.

The rearrangement joins TRBV7-9 to TRBJ1-2; the D gene is possibly TRBD1 (6 bases). The CDR3 sequence is 12 residues long. V dropped 2 bases and J dropped 8 bases, with 9 bases sitting between them. Germline V gene data show CDR1 as SEHNR and CDR2 as FQNEAQ (reference sequence). The CDR3 region has the DNA TGTGCCAGCAGCTTAACCGGGACAGGCTACACCTTC. It is translated as CASSLTGTGYTF.

The CDR3 nucleotides are TGTGCCAGCAGAACGACAACAGGGTCCGAGACCCAGTACTTC. Its translation: CASRTTTGSETQYF. The V and J genes are TRBV11-2 and TRBJ2-5, with TRBD1 as a possible D gene (6 bases). There are 14 residues in the CDR3. V was trimmed by 6 bases and J by 5 bases, leaving 16 bases between them. Germline V gene sequence: CDR1 SGHAT, CDR2 FQNNGV.

V gene TRBV10-2 combines with J gene TRBJ2-3; D uncertain. V was clipped by 4 bases and J by 0 bases, with 8 bases between them. The CDR3 is 14 residues long. Per germline, CDR1 WSHSY and CDR2 SAAADI. The CDR3 DNA reads as TGCGCCAGCAGTGTGGGCTCAAGCACAGATACGCAGTATTTT. It is translated as CASSVGSSTDTQYF.

This clone was counted once. The V gene is TRBV7-9, the J gene TRBJ1-5, with 10 bases aligning to TRBD1. CDR1 SEHNR and CDR2 FQNEAQ come from the germline V gene (reference sequence). Trimming at V came to 3 bases and at J to 2 bases, leaving 7 bases not matched to a gene. There are 17 residues in the CDR3. CDR3 nucleotides: TGTGCCAGCAGCTTCTTTGGGGACAGGGGCGGCAATCAGCCCCAGCATTTT. It specifies CASSFFGDRGGNQPQHF.

The chain combines TRBV5-1 with TRBJ2-3; TRBD2 matches 12 bases. Germline loops: CDR1 SGHRS, CDR2 YFSETQ. CDR3 length equals 16 residues. V gave up 3 bases and J gave up 4 bases; unmatched junction bases: 6. CDR3 protein: CASSSQLAGGADTQYF. The CDR3 DNA reads TGCGCCAGCAGCTCACAGCTAGCGGGAGGGGCAGATACGCAGTATTTT.

The chain is built from TRBV4-3 and TRBJ1-2; D is perhaps TRBD1 (5 bases). The CDR3 spans 14 residues. Trimming left V 0 bases short and J 8 bases short, with 13 bases between. In germline, CDR1 is LGHNA, CDR2 YSLEER. In DNA form, the CDR3 reads TGCGCCAGCAGCCAAGAAGGGGCAGGGATCGGCTACACCTTC. Translation gives CASSQEGAGIGYTF.

This chain uses TRBV7-3 with TRBJ2-1, with TRBD2 matching over 7 bases. The V gene's germline CDR1 is SGHTA and CDR2 FQGTGA. The CDR3 totals 13 residues. The V and J ends lost 6 bases and 5 bases, in that order; junction bases with no gene match: 4. The CDR3 nucleotides are TGTGCCAGCAGTTGGGGGGGAAACAATGAGCAGTTCTTC. Its protein product is CASSWGGNNEQFF.

The genes are TRBV30 and TRBJ1-2; 10 bases map to TRBD1. CDR1 GTSNPN and CDR2 SVGIG come from the germline V gene (reference sequence). With 1 base clipped from V and 8 bases from J, the junction kept 10 bases outside the gene matches. The CDR3 contains 15 residues. CDR3 protein: CAWSAGTGASGGYTF. In DNA, the CDR3 is TGTGCCTGGAGTGCAGGGACAGGGGCCTCGGGGGGCTACACCTTC.

The chain carries TRBV6-5 and TRBJ1-2; 7 bases agree with TRBD1. The CDR3 extends over 14 amino acids. The V and J ends lost 2 bases and 3 bases, in that order; junction bases with no gene match: 3. Germline V gene sequence: CDR1 MNHEY, CDR2 SVGAGI. CDR3 protein: CASSYGQGDYGYTF. Here the CDR3 DNA reads TGTGCCAGCAGTTACGGGCAGGGGGACTATGGCTACACCTTC.

The gene calls are TRBV29-1 and TRBJ2-1; TRBD2 matches at 8 bases. The germline gives CDR1 SQVTM, CDR2 ANQGSEA. The J segment lost 4 bases and the V segment lost 2 bases, leaving 7 bases of the junction unmatched. The CDR3 is 15 amino acids. CDR3: CSVETTSGDYNEQFF. The DNA for the CDR3 is TGCAGCGTTGAAACAACTAGCGGTGATTACAATGAGCAGTTCTTC.

V and J are TRBV30 and TRBJ1-2; 10 bases are shared with TRBD1. Trimming took 8 bases from V and 11 from J; bases not matched to a gene: 8. Germline CDR1 and CDR2: GTSNPN and SVGIG (reference sequence). The CDR3 has 11 amino acids. The CDR3 nucleotides are TGTGCCGAAACCGGGACAGGGGTTTACACCTTC. As protein: CAETGTGVYTF.

This rearrangement joins TRBV5-1 to TRBJ2-2; 9 nucleotides line up with TRBD2. V shed 0 bases, J shed 7 bases, and the junction held 7 bases outside the gene matches. CDR1 is SGHRS, CDR2 YFSETQ, per germline. This CDR3 has 16 residues. CDR3 in amino acids: CASSLVDSGRGGELFF. CDR3 nucleotides: TGCGCCAGCAGCTTGGTTGATAGCGGGAGAGGCGGGGAGCTGTTTTTT.

J is TRBJ2-7 and V is TRBV9; 8 bases are a match to TRBD2. The length of the CDR3 is 15 residues. Germline loops: CDR1 SGDLS, CDR2 YYNGEE. Trimming cost V 0 bases and J 1 base; bases outside gene matches: 3. This chain's CDR3 is CASSVGGLGSYEQYF. CDR3 DNA: TGTGCCAGCAGCGTAGGGGGACTAGGATCCTACGAGCAGTACTTC. Complete variable domain (other parts from reference TRBV9 and TRBJ2-7): DSGVTQTPKHLITATGQRVTLRCSPRSGDLSVYWYQQSLDQGLQFLIQYYNGEERAKGNILERFSAQQFPDLHSELNLSSLELGDSALYFCASSVGGLGSYEQYFGPGTRLTVT.

The CDR3 DNA reads as TGTGCCAGCAGTTACCCACTAGCGGGAGGGGAGACCCAGTACTTC. It specifies CASSYPLAGGETQYF. This chain connects TRBV6-6 to TRBJ2-5; 13 bases match TRBD2. Germline CDR1 MNHNY, CDR2 SVGAGI (reference sequence). J lost 5 bases, V lost 2 bases, and 2 bases had no gene match. The CDR3 is 15 residues long.

The gene calls are TRBV13 and TRBJ2-1, with TRBD2 as a possible D gene (6 bases). V lost 0 bases and J 9 bases, leaving 15 bases between the germline ends. There are 15 residues in the CDR3. The germline V gene encodes CDR1 PRHDT and CDR2 FYEKMQ (reference sequence). CDR3 loop: CASSLGSVRGGEQFF. The CDR3 DNA sequence: TGTGCCAGCAGCTTAGGGTCAGTGCGGGGCGGTGAGCAGTTCTTC.

The V and J genes are TRBV6-6 and TRBJ1-5; D is unresolved. This CDR3 contains 13 residues. Trimming took 2 bases from V and 6 from J, leaving 8 bases between them. Looked up from germline, CDR1 is MNHNY and CDR2 is SVGAGI (reference sequence). The CDR3 DNA follows: TGTGCCAGCAGTTACGATTCAGGTCAGCCCCAGCATTTT. Translated: CASSYDSGQPQHF.

The chain carries TRBV5-1 and TRBJ2-5; 8 bases line up with TRBD1. After removal of 1 base from V and 4 bases from J, the junction contained 9 bases not matched to a gene. CDR3 length equals 16 residues. Looked up from germline, CDR1 is SGHRS and CDR2 is YFSETQ. The CDR3 DNA reads TGCGCCAGCAGCTTGCTTGAGACAGGGGCCCGAGAGACCCAGTACTTC. Residues: CASSLLETGARETQYF.

CDR3 in DNA: TGCAGTGCTAGGCAGGGGGGCGAGCAGTACTTC. Encoded protein: CSARQGGEQYF. The chain recombines TRBV20-1 with TRBJ2-7; D is possibly TRBD1 (7 bases). Germline V gene data show CDR1 as DFQATT and CDR2 as SNEGSKA (reference sequence). This CDR3 is 11 amino acids long. V lost 3 bases and J lost 6, with 9 bases in between.

V is TRBV18 and J is TRBJ2-3, with TRBD2 matching over 8 bases. The CDR3 sequence is 14 residues long. Germline V lookup: CDR1 KGHSH, CDR2 LQKENI. The junction had 2 bases not matched to a gene; V was cut back by 5 bases and J by 1 base. The CDR3, as DNA: TGTGCCAGCTCAACCGGGGGGGGCACAGATACGCAGTATTTT. It yields the protein CASSTGGGTDTQYF.

J is TRBJ1-2 and V is TRBV6-5; D may be TRBD1 (5 bases). Germline loops: CDR1 MNHEY, CDR2 SVGAGI. V dropped 6 bases and J dropped 4 bases, with 12 bases sitting between them. CDR3 size: 13 residues. CDR3 DNA: TGTGCCAGCAGAAGAGGACAAGCCTATGGCTACACCTTC. Translated, it gives CASRRGQAYGYTF.

This chain's CDR3 is CSVETGRVYNEQFF. Written as DNA, the CDR3 is TGCAGCGTTGAAACAGGTCGCGTTTACAATGAGCAGTTCTTC. The V gene is TRBV29-1, the J gene TRBJ2-1; TRBD1 might be the D (5 bases). The germline V gene has CDR1 SQVTM and CDR2 ANQGSEA. The CDR3 loop spans 14 amino acids. V was shortened by 2 bases and J by 4 bases, with 12 bases between the two germline ends.

As concerns this clone: This specimen includes other DNA sequences encoding the same CDR3. The chain recombines TRBV11-2 with TRBJ1-3; tentatively, D is TRBD1 (5 bases). The V gene lost 1 base and the J gene lost 4 bases, with 8 bases spanning the gap. This CDR3 is 14 amino acids long. The germline gives CDR1 SGHAT, CDR2 FQNNGV. The CDR3 protein is CASSLAGSGNTIYF. The CDR3 coding sequence is TGTGCCAGCAGCTTAGCAGGGTCCGGAAACACCATATATTTT.